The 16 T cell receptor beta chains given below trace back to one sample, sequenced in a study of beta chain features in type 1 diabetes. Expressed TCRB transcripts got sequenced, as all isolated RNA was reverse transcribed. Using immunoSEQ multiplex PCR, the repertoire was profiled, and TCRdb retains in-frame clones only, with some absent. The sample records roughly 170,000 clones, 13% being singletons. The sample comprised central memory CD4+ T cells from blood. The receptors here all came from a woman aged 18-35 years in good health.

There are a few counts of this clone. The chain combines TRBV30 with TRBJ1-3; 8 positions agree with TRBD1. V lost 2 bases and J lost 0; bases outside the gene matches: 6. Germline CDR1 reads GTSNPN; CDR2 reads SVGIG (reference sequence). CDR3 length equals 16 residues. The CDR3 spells CAWSHLTGASGNTIYF. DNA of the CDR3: TGTGCCTGGAGTCACCTGACAGGGGCCTCTGGAAACACCATATATTTT. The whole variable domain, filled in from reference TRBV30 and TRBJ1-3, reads SQTIHQWPATLVQPVGSPLSLECTVEGTSNPNLYWYRQAAGRGLQLLFYSVGIGQISSEVPQNLSASRPQDRQFILSSKKLLLSDSGFYLCAWSHLTGASGNTIYFGEGSWLTVV.

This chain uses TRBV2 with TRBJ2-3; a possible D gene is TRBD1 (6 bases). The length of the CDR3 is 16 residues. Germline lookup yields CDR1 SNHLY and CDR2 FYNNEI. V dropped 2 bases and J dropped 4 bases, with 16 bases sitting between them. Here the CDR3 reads CASSEQPPRGSDTQYF. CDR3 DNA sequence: TGTGCCAGCAGTGAACAGCCGCCCAGGGGCTCAGATACGCAGTATTTT.

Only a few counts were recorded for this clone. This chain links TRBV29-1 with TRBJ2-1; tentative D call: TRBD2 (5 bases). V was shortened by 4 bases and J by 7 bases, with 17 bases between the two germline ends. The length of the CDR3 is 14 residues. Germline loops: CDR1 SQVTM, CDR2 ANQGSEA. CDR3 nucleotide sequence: TGCAGCGTTGTGGTGGGAGTGGTCGGAAATGAGCAGTTCTTC. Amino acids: CSVVVGVVGNEQFF.

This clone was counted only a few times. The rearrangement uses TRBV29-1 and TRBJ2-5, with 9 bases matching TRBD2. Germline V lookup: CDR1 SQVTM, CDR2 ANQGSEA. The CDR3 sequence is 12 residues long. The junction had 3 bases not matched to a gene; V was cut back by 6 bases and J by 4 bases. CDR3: CSVGLAGETQYF. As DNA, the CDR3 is TGCAGCGTGGGACTAGCCGGAGAGACCCAGTACTTC.

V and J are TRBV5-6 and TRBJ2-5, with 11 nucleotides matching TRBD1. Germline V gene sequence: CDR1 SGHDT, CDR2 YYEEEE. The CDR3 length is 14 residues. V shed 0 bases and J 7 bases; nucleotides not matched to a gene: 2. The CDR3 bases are TGTGCCAGCAGCTTGGGGACAGGGGGCCCGACCCAGTACTTC. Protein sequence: CASSLGTGGPTQYF.

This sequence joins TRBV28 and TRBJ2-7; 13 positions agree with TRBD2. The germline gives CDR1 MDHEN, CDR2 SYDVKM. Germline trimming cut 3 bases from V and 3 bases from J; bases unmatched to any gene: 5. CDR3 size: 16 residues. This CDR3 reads CASSFQGLAGRYEQYF. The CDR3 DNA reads TGTGCCAGCAGTTTCCAGGGACTAGCGGGACGCTACGAGCAGTACTTC.

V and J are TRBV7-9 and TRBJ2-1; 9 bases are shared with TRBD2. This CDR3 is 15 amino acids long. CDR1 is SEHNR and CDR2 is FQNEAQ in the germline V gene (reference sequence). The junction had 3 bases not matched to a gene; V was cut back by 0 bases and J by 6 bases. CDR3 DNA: TGTGCCAGCAGCTTAGCTGCGGGAGGGGTCAATGAGCAGTTCTTC. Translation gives CASSLAAGGVNEQFF.

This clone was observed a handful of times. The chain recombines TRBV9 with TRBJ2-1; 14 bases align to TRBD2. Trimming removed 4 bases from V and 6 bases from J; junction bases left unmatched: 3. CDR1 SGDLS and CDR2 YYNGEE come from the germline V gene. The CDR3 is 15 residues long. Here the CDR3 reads CASSSGLAGGNEQFF. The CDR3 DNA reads TGTGCCAGCAGCTCCGGACTAGCGGGAGGCAATGAGCAGTTCTTC.

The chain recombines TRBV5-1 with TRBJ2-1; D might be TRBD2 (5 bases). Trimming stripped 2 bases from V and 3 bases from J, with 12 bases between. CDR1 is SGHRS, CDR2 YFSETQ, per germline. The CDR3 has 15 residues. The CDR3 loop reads CASSFLGGLYNEQFF. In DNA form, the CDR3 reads TGCGCCAGCAGCTTTCTGGGCGGGCTCTACAATGAGCAGTTCTTC.

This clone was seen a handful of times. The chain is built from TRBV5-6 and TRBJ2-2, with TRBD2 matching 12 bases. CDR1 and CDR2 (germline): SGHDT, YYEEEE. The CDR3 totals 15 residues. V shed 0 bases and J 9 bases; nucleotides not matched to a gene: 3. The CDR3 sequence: CASSLGLAGARELFF. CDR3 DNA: TGTGCCAGCAGCTTGGGACTAGCGGGAGCCCGGGAGCTGTTTTTT.

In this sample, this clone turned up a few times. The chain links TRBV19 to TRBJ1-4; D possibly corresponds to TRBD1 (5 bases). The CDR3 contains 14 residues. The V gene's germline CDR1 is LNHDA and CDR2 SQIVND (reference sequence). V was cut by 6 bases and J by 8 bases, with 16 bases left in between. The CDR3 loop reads CASRRTQDGEKLFF. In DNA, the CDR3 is TGTGCCAGTAGGCGGACACAGGATGGCGAAAAACTGTTTTTT.

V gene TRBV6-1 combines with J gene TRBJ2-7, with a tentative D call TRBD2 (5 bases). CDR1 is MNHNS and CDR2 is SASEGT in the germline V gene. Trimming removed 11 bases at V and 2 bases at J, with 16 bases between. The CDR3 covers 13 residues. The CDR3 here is CAATAEPTYEQYF. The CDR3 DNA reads TGTGCCGCCACAGCGGAGCCAACCTACGAGCAGTACTTC.

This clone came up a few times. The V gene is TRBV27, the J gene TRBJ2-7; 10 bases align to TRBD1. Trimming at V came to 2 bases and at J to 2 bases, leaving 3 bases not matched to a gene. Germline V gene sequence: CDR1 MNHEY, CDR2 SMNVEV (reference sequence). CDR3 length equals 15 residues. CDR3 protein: CASSLLGQGTYEQYF. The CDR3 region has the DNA TGTGCCAGCAGTTTACTGGGACAGGGGACCTACGAGCAGTACTTC.

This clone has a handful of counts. The CDR3 region has the DNA TGTGCCAGCACCTCTCGGGTCTCCCTACAGGACACTGAAGCTTTCTTT. Amino acid sequence: CASTSRVSLQDTEAFF. The V gene is TRBV28, the J gene TRBJ1-1; D is perhaps TRBD1 (5 bases). The CDR3 covers 16 residues. The V end was cut by 7 bases, the J end by 3 bases, with 21 bases between. The germline CDR1 and CDR2 sequences are MDHEN and SYDVKM.

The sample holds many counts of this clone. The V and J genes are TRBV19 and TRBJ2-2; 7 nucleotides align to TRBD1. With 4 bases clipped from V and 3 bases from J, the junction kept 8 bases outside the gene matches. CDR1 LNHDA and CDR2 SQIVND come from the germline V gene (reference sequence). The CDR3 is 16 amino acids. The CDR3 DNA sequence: TGTGCCAGTAGTAGGGTGACAGGGACATACACCGGGGAGCTGTTTTTT. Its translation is CASSRVTGTYTGELFF.

CDR3 in amino acids: CASSAHEKLFF. The CDR3 DNA is TGTGCCAGCAGCGCACACGAAAAACTGTTTTTT. This chain uses TRBV5-4 with TRBJ1-4; no reliable D call. The CDR3 length is 11 residues. Germline V CDR1 and CDR2: SGHNT, YYREEE (reference sequence). Trimming pared 4 bases from V and 8 bases from J, leaving 6 bases between.